This is a list of T cell receptor beta chains from one sample in a study of vaccination and CD4 T cells after COVID-19. TCRdb re-derived calls from the PCR reads in MiXCR, one entry per CDR3 protein. The sample lists about 8,400 distinct CDR3 sequences, less than 50% occurring once. No antigen has been identified for these receptors. Sequences were obtained from CD4+ T cells from blood, cultured in vitro. The receptors here all came from a human donor in good health. The conserved cysteine and the conserved F or W are not part of the CDR3 here. Fields, in order: CDR3 length, V gene, J gene, CDR3 protein.

13	TRBV7-6	TRBJ2-7	ASSLEAGVSYEQY
10	TRBV2	TRBJ2-2	ASTPGLGELF
11	TRBV10-3	TRBJ1-2	AISAGTGTFDT
12	TRBV18	TRBJ2-5	ASSPLGGGETQY
12	TRBV14	TRBJ1-2	ASSSTANHYGYT
10	TRBV20-1	TRBJ2-3	SAPVTADTQY
12	TRBV19	TRBJ1-1	ASSIRPPETEAF
11	TRBV19	TRBJ1-1	ASSIDPGNGAF
11	TRBV20-1	TRBJ1-2	SASDRGVSGYT
14	TRBV15	TRBJ1-5	ATSKMGPDSNQPQH
12	TRBV30	TRBJ2-5	AWSGSGSQETQY